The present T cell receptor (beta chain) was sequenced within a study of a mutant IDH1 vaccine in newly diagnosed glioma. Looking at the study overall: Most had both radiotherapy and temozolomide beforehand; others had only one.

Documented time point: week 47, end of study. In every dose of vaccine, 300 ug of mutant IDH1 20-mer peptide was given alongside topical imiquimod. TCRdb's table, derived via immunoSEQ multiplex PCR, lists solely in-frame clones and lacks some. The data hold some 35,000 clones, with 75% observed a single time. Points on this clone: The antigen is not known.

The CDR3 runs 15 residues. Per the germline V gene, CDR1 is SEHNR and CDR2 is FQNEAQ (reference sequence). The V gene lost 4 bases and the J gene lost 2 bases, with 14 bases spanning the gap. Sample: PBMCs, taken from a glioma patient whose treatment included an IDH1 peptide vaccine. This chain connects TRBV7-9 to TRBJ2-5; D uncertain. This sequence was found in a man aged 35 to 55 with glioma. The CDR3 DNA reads TGTGCCAGCAGCTCTCGTTCCGCGGAACAAGAGACCCAGTACTTC. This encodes CASSSRSAEQETQYF. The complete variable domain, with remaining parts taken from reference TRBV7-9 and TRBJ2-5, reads DTGVSQNPRHKITKRGQNVTFRCDPISEHNRLYWYRQTLGQGPEFLTYFQNEAQLEKSRLLSDRFSAERPKGSFSTLEIQRTEQGDSAMYLCASSSRSAEQETQYFGPGTRLLVL.